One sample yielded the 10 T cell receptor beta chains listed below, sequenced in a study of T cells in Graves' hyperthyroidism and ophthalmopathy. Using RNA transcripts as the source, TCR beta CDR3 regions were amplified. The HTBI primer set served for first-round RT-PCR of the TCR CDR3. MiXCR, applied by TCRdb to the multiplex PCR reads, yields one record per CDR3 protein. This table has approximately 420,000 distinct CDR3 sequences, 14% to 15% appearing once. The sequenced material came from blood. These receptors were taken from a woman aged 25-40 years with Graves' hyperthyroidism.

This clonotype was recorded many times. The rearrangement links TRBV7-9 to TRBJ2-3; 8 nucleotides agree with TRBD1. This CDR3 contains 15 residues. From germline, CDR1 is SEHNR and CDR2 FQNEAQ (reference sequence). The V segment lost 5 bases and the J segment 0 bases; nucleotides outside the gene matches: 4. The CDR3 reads CASSPTGDSTDTQYF. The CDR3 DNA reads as TGTGCCAGCAGCCCGACAGGGGATAGCACAGATACGCAGTATTTT.

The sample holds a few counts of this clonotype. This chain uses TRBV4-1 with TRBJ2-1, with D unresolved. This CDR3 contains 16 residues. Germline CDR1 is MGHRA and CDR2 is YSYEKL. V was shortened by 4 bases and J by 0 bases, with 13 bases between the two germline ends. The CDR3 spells CASSPLGRSSYNEQFF. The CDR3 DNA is TGCGCCAGCAGCCCCCTCGGGCGGAGCTCCTACAATGAGCAGTTCTTC.

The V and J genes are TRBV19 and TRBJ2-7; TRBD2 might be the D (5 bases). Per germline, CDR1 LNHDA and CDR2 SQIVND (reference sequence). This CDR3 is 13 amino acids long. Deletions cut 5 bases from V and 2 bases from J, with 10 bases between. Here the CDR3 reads CASSEGATYEQYF. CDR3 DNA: TGTGCCAGTAGTGAGGGAGCTACCTACGAGCAGTACTTC.

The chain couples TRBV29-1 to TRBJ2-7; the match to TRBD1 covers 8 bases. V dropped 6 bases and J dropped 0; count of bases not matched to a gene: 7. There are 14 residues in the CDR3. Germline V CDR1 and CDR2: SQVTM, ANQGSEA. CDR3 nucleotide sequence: TGCAGCGTCAAAACGGGACAGGCCTCCTACGAGCAGTACTTC. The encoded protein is CSVKTGQASYEQYF.

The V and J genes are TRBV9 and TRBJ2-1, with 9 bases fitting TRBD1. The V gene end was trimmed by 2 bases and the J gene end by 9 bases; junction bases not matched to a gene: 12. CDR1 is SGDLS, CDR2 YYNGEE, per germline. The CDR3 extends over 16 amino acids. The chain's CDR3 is CASSVLQGARESEQFF. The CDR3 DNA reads TGTGCCAGCAGCGTCCTACAGGGGGCGCGGGAGAGTGAGCAGTTCTTC.

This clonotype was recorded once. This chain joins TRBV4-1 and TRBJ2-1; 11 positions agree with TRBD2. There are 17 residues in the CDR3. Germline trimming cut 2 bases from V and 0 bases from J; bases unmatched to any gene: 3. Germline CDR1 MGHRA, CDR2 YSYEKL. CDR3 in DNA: TGCGCCAGCAGCCAACATACTAGCGGGAGCTCCTACAATGAGCAGTTCTTC. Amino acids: CASSQHTSGSSYNEQFF.

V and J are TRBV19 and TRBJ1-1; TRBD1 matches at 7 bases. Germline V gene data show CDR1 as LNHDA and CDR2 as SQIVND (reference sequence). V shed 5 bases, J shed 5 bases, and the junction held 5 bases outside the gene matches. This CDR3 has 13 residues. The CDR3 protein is CASSSGGWTEAFF. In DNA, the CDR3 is TGTGCCAGTAGTTCAGGGGGTTGGACTGAAGCTTTCTTT.

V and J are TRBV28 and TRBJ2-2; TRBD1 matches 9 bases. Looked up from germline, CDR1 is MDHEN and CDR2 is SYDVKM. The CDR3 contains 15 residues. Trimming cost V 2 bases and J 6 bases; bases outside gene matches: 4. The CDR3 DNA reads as TGTGCCAGCAGTTTAACAGGGGGCGCATCCGGGGAGCTGTTTTTT. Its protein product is CASSLTGGASGELFF.

The CDR3 sequence: CASSLVLGSRGELFF. The CDR3 bases are TGTGCCAGCAGCTTAGTTCTTGGGTCTCGCGGGGAGCTGTTTTTT. V and J are TRBV11-2 and TRBJ2-2; D call uncertain. The V end lost 1 base, the J end lost 7 bases, and 13 bases lay between the germline ends. Germline CDR1 SGHAT, CDR2 FQNNGV. There are 15 residues in the CDR3.

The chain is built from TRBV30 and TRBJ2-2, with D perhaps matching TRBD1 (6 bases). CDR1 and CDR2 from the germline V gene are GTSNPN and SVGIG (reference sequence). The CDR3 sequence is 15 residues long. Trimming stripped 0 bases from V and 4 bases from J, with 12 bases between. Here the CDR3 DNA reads TGTGCCTGGAGTGTACTACAGGGACGCACCGGGGAGCTGTTTTTT. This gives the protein CAWSVLQGRTGELFF.